This T cell receptor beta chain was profiled in a study of blood T cell repertoires in COVID-19. Repertoires were generated with immunoSEQ multiplex PCR, while TCRdb's copy carries only in-frame clones and drops some. Of around 77,000 clones listed, more than 60% were seen once; the top ten hold around 27%. The CDR3 extends over 13 amino acids. Trimming took 4 bases from V and 6 from J; bases not matched to a gene: 6. Germline CDR1 SGHDT, CDR2 YYEEEE. This TCR was sampled from a woman older than 75 with active or convalescent COVID-19. This rearrangement joins TRBV5-6 to TRBJ2-7; 8 positions agree with TRBD2. Sequencing was performed on peripheral blood. CDR3 bases: TGTGCCAGCAGCCTCGGGGGGGAAGGCGAGCAGTACTTC. As protein: CASSLGGEGEQYF.